Shown below are 14 T cell receptor beta chains from a single sample sequenced in a study of graft-versus-host responses after intestinal transplantation. The repertoire was sequenced with immunoSEQ multiplex PCR; TCRdb's copy has only in-frame clones and lacks some. The sample includes approximately 54,000 clones, approximately 84% of them seen just once. These receptors have no known antigen. Sequences were derived from unstimulated CD4+ T cells sorted from spleen or lymph node cells, sampled before transplant. The source is a human donor who was the organ donor for an intestinal transplant.

This chain uses TRBV29-1 with TRBJ2-1; D perhaps matches TRBD2 (6 bases). In germline, CDR1 is SQVTM, CDR2 ANQGSEA. Trimming removed 0 bases at V and 2 bases at J, with 8 bases between. The CDR3 extends over 14 amino acids. The DNA for the CDR3 is TGCAGCGTTGAAGAGGGGGGTCCCTACAATGAGCAGTTCTTC. It is translated as CSVEEGGPYNEQFF.

The V and J genes are TRBV5-4 and TRBJ2-7, with 10 bases aligning to TRBD2. The junction had 5 bases not matched to a gene; V was cut back by 4 bases and J by 1 base. CDR1 and CDR2 from the germline V gene are SGHNT and YYREEE (reference sequence). The CDR3 totals 15 residues. The DNA of the CDR3 is TGTGCCAGCAGCCTAGCGGGAGTCCAATCCTACGAGCAGTACTTC. The encoded protein is CASSLAGVQSYEQYF. Supplemented by reference TRBV5-4 and TRBJ2-7, the full variable domain reads ETGVTQSPTHLIKTRGQQVTLRCSSQSGHNTVSWYQQALGQGPQFIFQYYREEENGRGNFPPRFSGLQFPNYSSELNVNALELDDSALYLCASSLAGVQSYEQYFGPGTRLTVT.

V usage is TRBV7-2 and J usage is TRBJ1-2; 10 nucleotides line up with TRBD1. V lost 6 bases, J lost 8 bases, and 15 bases stayed unmatched. This CDR3 has 16 amino acids. Germline loops: CDR1 SGHTA, CDR2 FQGNSA. The CDR3 sequence: CASRLDKTGGAGGYTF. In DNA form, the CDR3 reads TGTGCCAGCAGGCTCGATAAGACAGGGGGCGCAGGGGGCTACACCTTC.

V is TRBV19 and J is TRBJ1-4, with TRBD1 as a possible D gene (5 bases). The CDR3 spans 15 residues. Trimming left V 7 bases short and J 1 base short, with 13 bases between. CDR1 LNHDA and CDR2 SQIVND come from the germline V gene (reference sequence). CDR3 coding DNA: TGTGCCAGTAAATGGGGGGGAAGAACTAATGAAAAACTGTTTTTT. Protein product: CASKWGGRTNEKLFF.

This clone has just a few counts. The same CDR3 can be traced to other DNA sequences in this sample. The V call is TRBV6-6, the J call TRBJ2-6; TRBD2 is a possible D gene (5 bases). V was shortened by 7 bases and J by 4 bases, with 17 bases between the two germline ends. The germline CDR1 and CDR2 sequences are MNHNY and SVGAGI (reference sequence). The length of the CDR3 is 16 residues. The CDR3 protein is CASMRAGGSGANVLTF. Written as DNA, the CDR3 is TGTGCCAGCATGCGGGCTGGTGGGTCCGGGGCCAACGTCCTGACTTTC.

The V and J genes are TRBV19 and TRBJ2-1; D remains unclear. V was clipped by 4 bases and J by 6 bases, with 7 bases between them. Per germline, CDR1 LNHDA and CDR2 SQIVND (reference sequence). The CDR3 sequence is 12 residues long. CDR3 amino acids: CASSRYSNEQFF. The CDR3 coding sequence is TGTGCCAGTAGTAGGTATTCCAATGAGCAGTTCTTC.

V gene TRBV29-1 combines with J gene TRBJ1-2; tentative D call: TRBD1 (6 bases). The CDR3 is 13 amino acids. The V and J ends lost 3 bases and 3 bases respectively, with 11 bases between them. Germline V lookup: CDR1 SQVTM, CDR2 ANQGSEA. The chain's CDR3 is CSVDWTVDYGYTF. In DNA, the CDR3 is TGCAGCGTTGATTGGACAGTTGACTATGGCTACACCTTC.

The chain is built from TRBV30 and TRBJ2-3; D may be TRBD1 (6 bases). From germline, CDR1 is GTSNPN and CDR2 SVGIG (reference sequence). Trimming took 0 bases from V and 1 from J, leaving 11 bases between them. The CDR3 is 15 residues long. The CDR3 here is CAWSVQAGGTDTQYF. The CDR3 DNA reads as TGTGCCTGGAGTGTACAGGCAGGGGGCACAGATACGCAGTATTTT.

The chain has TRBV4-3 and TRBJ1-2; the match to TRBD1 covers 8 bases. The V segment lost 4 bases and the J segment 6 bases; nucleotides outside the gene matches: 10. The CDR3 loop spans 15 amino acids. Germline CDR1 is LGHNA and CDR2 is YSLEER. CDR3 in DNA: TGCGCCAGCAGCCGCGCAGGGGGCGCACAAAATGGCTACACCTTC. This gives the protein CASSRAGGAQNGYTF.

CDR3 region: CASSHLGRKNQPQHF. In DNA form, the CDR3 reads TGCGCCAGCAGCCACCTAGGACGGAAAAATCAGCCCCAGCATTTT. The chain uses TRBV4-1 and TRBJ1-5; the D is unclear. The CDR3 consists of 15 residues. The ends were cut back, 3 bases at V and 4 bases at J, with 13 bases in the middle. Germline values: CDR1 MGHRA, CDR2 YSYEKL.

This chain links TRBV29-1 with TRBJ2-5, with D possibly matching TRBD1 (6 bases). Germline loops: CDR1 SQVTM, CDR2 ANQGSEA. This CDR3 has 14 amino acids. Between the trimmed V and J ends, which lost 6 bases and 10 bases, there was a span of 24 bases. CDR3 sequence reads: CSVPRGGRVQGQYF. In DNA, the CDR3 is TGCAGCGTCCCACGAGGGGGACGGGTCCAGGGCCAGTACTTC.

The CDR3 nucleotides are TGTGCCAGCAGACACACAGGGGGGTCCTACGAGCAGTACTTC. This sequence encodes CASRHTGGSYEQYF. The rearrangement links TRBV28 to TRBJ2-7; 8 nucleotides align to TRBD1. The CDR3 is 14 amino acids. V was pared by 6 bases and J by 1 base, with 5 bases of the junction left unmatched. CDR1 and CDR2 from the germline V gene are MDHEN and SYDVKM.

This rearrangement joins TRBV5-5 to TRBJ2-3; 8 bases match TRBD2. The germline V gene encodes CDR1 SGHKS and CDR2 YYEKEE (reference sequence). Trimming took 0 bases from V and 3 from J; bases not matched to a gene: 6. This CDR3 is 16 amino acids long. The CDR3 region has the DNA TGTGCCAGCAGCTTGGAGTTAGCGGGGAGAACAGATACGCAGTATTTT. Its protein product is CASSLELAGRTDTQYF.

The V gene is TRBV4-1, the J gene TRBJ2-3, with 12 positions matching TRBD2. Germline V gives CDR1 MGHRA, CDR2 YSYEKL. With 3 bases clipped from V and 7 bases from J, the junction kept 8 bases outside the gene matches. The CDR3 runs to 16 residues. The CDR3 DNA sequence: TGCGCCAGCAGCCAGGCCCTAGCGGGAGGGCCATATACGCAGTATTTT. Protein sequence: CASSQALAGGPYTQYF.